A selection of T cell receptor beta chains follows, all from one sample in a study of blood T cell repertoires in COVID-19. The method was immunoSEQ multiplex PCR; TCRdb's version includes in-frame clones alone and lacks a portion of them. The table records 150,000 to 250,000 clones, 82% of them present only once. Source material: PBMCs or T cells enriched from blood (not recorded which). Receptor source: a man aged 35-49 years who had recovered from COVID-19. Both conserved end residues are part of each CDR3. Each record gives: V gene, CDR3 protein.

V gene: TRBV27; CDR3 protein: CASSFSGSPTYEQYF
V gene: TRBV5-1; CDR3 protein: CASSLGPQGMNTEAFF
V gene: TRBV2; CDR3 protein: CASSTQGAPGYTF
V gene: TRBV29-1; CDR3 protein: CSVGGSGELNYGYTF
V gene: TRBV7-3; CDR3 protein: CASSYGTGSGTEAFF
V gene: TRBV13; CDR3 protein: CASTLTEGHNSPLHF
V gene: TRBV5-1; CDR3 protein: CASGPGQENSPLHF
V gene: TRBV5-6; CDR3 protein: CASSLDMRTGAGETQYF
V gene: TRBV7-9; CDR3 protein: CASSLALRGRGGELFF
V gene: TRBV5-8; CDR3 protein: CASGYRGGDTEAFF
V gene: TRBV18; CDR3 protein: CASSPQQLDSNQPQHF
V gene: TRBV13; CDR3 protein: CASSLRLEQFF
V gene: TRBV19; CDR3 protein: CASLGGRSYNEQFF
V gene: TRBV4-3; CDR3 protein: CASRPGVTNTEAFF
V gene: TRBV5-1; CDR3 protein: CASSLAMGRGTDTQYF
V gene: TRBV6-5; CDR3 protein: CASRPTGTTDTQYF
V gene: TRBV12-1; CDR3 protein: CASLGQSSYNEQFF
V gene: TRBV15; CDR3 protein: CATSNSGQPQHF
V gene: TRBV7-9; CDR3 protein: CASSLGLAGTQYF
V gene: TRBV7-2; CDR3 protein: CASSYGGRAGADTQYF
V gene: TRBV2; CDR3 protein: CASSVVAGGLAGELFF
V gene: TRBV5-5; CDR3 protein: CASSSGWTDLIYEQYF
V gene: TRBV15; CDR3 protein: CATSRTSGTSGRAGDTQYF
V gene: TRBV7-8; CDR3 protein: CASSLGYSYNEQFF
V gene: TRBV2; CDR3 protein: CASSDFELAGVDEQFF
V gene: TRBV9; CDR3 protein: CASTPGAGGSYNEQFF